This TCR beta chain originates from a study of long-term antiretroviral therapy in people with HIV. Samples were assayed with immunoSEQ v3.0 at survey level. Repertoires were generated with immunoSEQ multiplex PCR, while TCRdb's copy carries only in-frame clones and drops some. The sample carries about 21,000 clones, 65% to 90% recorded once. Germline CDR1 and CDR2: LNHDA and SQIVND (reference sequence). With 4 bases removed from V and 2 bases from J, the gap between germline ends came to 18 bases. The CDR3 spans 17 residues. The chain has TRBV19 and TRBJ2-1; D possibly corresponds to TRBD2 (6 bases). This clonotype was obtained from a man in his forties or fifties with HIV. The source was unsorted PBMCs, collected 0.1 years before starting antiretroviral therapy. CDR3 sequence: CASSTQPTSSPYNEQFF. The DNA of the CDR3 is TGTGCCAGTAGTACGCAACCAACTAGCAGTCCCTACAATGAGCAGTTCTTC.